Listed below are T cell receptor beta chains from one sample, sequenced in a study of Ad26.COV2.S vaccination and SARS-CoV-2 variants. Libraries were prepared by immunoSEQ multiplex PCR; TCRdb keeps only in-frame clonotypes and omits some of them. The table includes a few hundred thousand clones, approximately 92% detected once. This specimen was peripheral blood, taken in a trial of Ad26.COV2.S vaccine versus placebo. The receptors were gathered from a person aged 18-65 years who received the Ad26.COV2.S COVID-19 vaccine or a placebo. Each CDR3 is given with its conserved first and last residue. Fields, in order: CDR3 protein, J gene, V gene, D gene. A D gene is named only where the DNA matches it firmly.

cdr3_aa: CATSDLSSNQPQHF; j_call: TRBJ1-5; v_call: TRBV24-1; d_call: .
cdr3_aa: CAWSGTGVDTQYF; j_call: TRBJ2-3; v_call: TRBV30; d_call: TRBD1
cdr3_aa: CATSDTSRADEQFF; j_call: TRBJ2-1; v_call: TRBV24-1; d_call: .
cdr3_aa: CASSLIPYEQYF; j_call: TRBJ2-7; v_call: TRBV7-9; d_call: .
cdr3_aa: CASSPTSAGGEKLFF; j_call: TRBJ1-4; v_call: TRBV5-1; d_call: .
cdr3_aa: CASSLEVSAYNEQFF; j_call: TRBJ2-1; v_call: TRBV7-9; d_call: .
cdr3_aa: CASSQDQGTNTEAFF; j_call: TRBJ1-1; v_call: TRBV3-1/TRBV3-2; d_call: .
cdr3_aa: CASSPSSAYEQFF; j_call: TRBJ2-1; v_call: TRBV5-8; d_call: .
cdr3_aa: CASSAEGGSNTGELFF; j_call: TRBJ2-2; v_call: TRBV2; d_call: TRBD2
cdr3_aa: CASSDSAGQTQYF; j_call: TRBJ2-3; v_call: TRBV6-5; d_call: .
cdr3_aa: CASSAGTGNQPQHF; j_call: TRBJ1-5; v_call: TRBV5-1; d_call: TRBD1
cdr3_aa: CASTPGQGGETQYF; j_call: TRBJ2-5; v_call: TRBV5-4; d_call: TRBD1
cdr3_aa: CASRDRGWLNSPLHF; j_call: TRBJ1-6; v_call: TRBV2; d_call: TRBD1
cdr3_aa: CASSPRQGAQTEAFF; j_call: TRBJ1-1; v_call: TRBV5-5; d_call: TRBD1
cdr3_aa: CASSSSRGRHETQYF; j_call: TRBJ2-5; v_call: TRBV7-9; d_call: TRBD1
cdr3_aa: CASSFLTVAYNEQFF; j_call: TRBJ2-1; v_call: TRBV13; d_call: .
cdr3_aa: CAISESTGHTEAFF; j_call: TRBJ1-1; v_call: TRBV10-3; d_call: .
cdr3_aa: CASSENSDYEQYF; j_call: TRBJ2-7; v_call: TRBV10-1; d_call: .
cdr3_aa: CASSIDNEQFF; j_call: TRBJ2-1; v_call: TRBV19; d_call: .
cdr3_aa: CASSASGGNTEAFF; j_call: TRBJ1-1; v_call: TRBV18; d_call: .
cdr3_aa: CASSLEAGEYNEQFF; j_call: TRBJ2-1; v_call: TRBV7-2; d_call: TRBD2
cdr3_aa: CASGTGTDTQYF; j_call: TRBJ2-3; v_call: TRBV6-6; d_call: .
cdr3_aa: CASSGGSMNTEAFF; j_call: TRBJ1-1; v_call: TRBV25-1; d_call: .
cdr3_aa: CASSIDRGPYNEQFF; j_call: TRBJ2-1; v_call: TRBV19; d_call: .
cdr3_aa: CATSRDRGNYGYTF; j_call: TRBJ1-2; v_call: TRBV15; d_call: .
cdr3_aa: CASSSGGGRQVNTEAFF; j_call: TRBJ1-1; v_call: TRBV7-9; d_call: .
cdr3_aa: CAWSVRWDSHSGNTIYF; j_call: TRBJ1-3; v_call: TRBV30; d_call: TRBD1
cdr3_aa: CASSESRARETQYF; j_call: TRBJ2-5; v_call: TRBV6-1; d_call: .
cdr3_aa: CASSRTSGRALGTQYF; j_call: TRBJ2-5; v_call: TRBV27; d_call: TRBD2